This paragraph covers one T cell receptor beta chain sequence. No antigen is known for it. The CDR3 covers 13 residues. V lost 6 bases and J lost 9; bases outside the gene matches: 4. Germline CDR1 SNHLY, CDR2 FYNNEI. The data derive from a study of shared clonotypes between healthy human individuals. Study results and caveats: Naive subsets tended to show greater estimated richness than memory subsets. Non-shared clonotypes had lower generation probabilities than those shared by all four donors.

The data were produced by immunoSEQ multiplex PCR, yet TCRdb's version contains in-frame clones alone and is incomplete. The sample includes 600,000 to 750,000 clones, 72% seen only once; the top ten take 1.5% to 2%. The sequencing input was memory CD4+ T cells sorted from blood. Subset noted: CD45RA-negative fraction. The source is a woman aged 25 to 45 in good health. This chain connects TRBV2 to TRBJ2-1, with 11 bases lining up with TRBD2. CDR3: CASRLAGGTEQFF. The CDR3 DNA reads as TGTGCCAGCAGGCTAGCGGGAGGAACTGAGCAGTTCTTC.